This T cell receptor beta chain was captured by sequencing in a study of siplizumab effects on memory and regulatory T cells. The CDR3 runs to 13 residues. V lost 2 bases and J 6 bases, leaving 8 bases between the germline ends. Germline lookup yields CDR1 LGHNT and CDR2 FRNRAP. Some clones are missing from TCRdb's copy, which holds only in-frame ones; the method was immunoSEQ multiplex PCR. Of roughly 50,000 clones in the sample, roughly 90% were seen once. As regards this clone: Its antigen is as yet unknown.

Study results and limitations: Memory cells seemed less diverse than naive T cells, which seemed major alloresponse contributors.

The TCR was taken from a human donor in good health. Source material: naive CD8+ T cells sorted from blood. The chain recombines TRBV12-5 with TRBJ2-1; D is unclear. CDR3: CASGLTTFNEQFF. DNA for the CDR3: TGTGCTAGTGGTTTGACAACCTTCAATGAGCAGTTCTTC.